This T cell receptor beta chain derives from a study of blood T cell repertoires in COVID-19. This clone has only one observation. Authors' data handling: Estimated nucleated cell counts came from reference gene primer amplification. Data came from immunoSEQ multiplex PCR; TCRdb stores just in-frame clones and leaves some out. Clonal size and the V and J genes are those of that table, whereas D and trimming came from the DNA. The table records tens of thousands of clones, 70% to 90% of them present only once. Germline CDR1 SNHLY, CDR2 FYNNEI. The CDR3 extends over 14 amino acids. Deletions cut 7 bases from V and 0 bases from J, with 11 bases between.

Sequenced sample: peripheral blood. The chain recombines TRBV2 with TRBJ2-3; D ambiguous. This clonotype was obtained from a woman aged 80 or older with acute or convalescent COVID-19. The DNA for the CDR3 is TGTGCCAGCAATCGCGGTACTAGCACAGATACGCAGTATTTT. Translating it yields CASNRGTSTDTQYF. Full variable domain (remainder filled in from reference TRBV2 and TRBJ2-3): EPEVTQTPSHQVTQMGQEVILRCVPISNHLYFYWYRQILGQKVEFLVSFYNNEISEKSEIFDDQFSVERPDGSNFTLKIRSTKLEDSAMYFCASNRGTSTDTQYFGPGTRLTVL.